This TCR beta chain was captured by sequencing in a study of PD-1 blockade in classical Hodgkin lymphoma. Study conclusions and caveats: Researchers reported that CD4+ TCR diversity, though not CD8+, rose significantly by C4D1. Patients with a complete response exhibited baseline diversity comparable to newly diagnosed patients. Underlying causes for the observed repertoire differences were not defined, possibly disease activity or prior therapy. Newly diagnosed patients were reported to start with lower TCR diversity than healthy donors.

About this clone: The antigen remains unidentified.

The CDR3 is 15 residues long. V lost 7 bases to trimming and J lost 0 bases, with 13 bases between them. Germline-derived CDR1 and CDR2 are SNHLY and FYNNEI. TCRdb keeps only in-frame clones here, not all; method: immunoSEQ multiplex PCR. Of about 12,000 clones in the sample, 70% to 90% were seen once. Time point given: cycle 4 day 1 (C4D1), after less than 7 weeks of nivolumab. The patients all showed relapse after autologous stem cell transplantation, while their brentuximab vedotin exposure varied. The CD8+ T cells came from thawed PBMCs through magnetic negative selection. Sequenced here: CD8+ T cells from blood, sampled before the fourth cycle of nivolumab. This sequence was found in a human donor with classical Hodgkin lymphoma. The donor label of this sample is uncertain. This chain connects TRBV2 to TRBJ2-1, with a weak D call TRBD2 (5 bases). The CDR3 region is CASNDRESSYNEQFF. The CDR3 coding sequence is TGTGCCAGCAACGACCGGGAAAGCTCCTACAATGAGCAGTTCTTC.